These 26 T cell receptor beta chains share one sample of origin, sequenced in a study of shared clonotypes between healthy human individuals. Sequencing used immunoSEQ multiplex PCR; TCRdb keeps in-frame clones, though not all of them. The repertoire holds about 1 million clones, with approximately 80% as singletons. The source material was memory CD4+ T cells from PBMCs. Subset of the sample: CD45RA-negative fraction. These receptors were taken from a man aged 18 to 30 in good health. Some clones in this sample may be carry-over from other donors' samples.

The chain joins TRBV4-2 to TRBJ2-7; 10 bases align to TRBD1. CDR1 and CDR2 (germline): LGHNA, YNFKEQ. The CDR3 consists of 15 residues. Trimming at V came to 5 bases and at J to 4 bases, leaving 8 bases not matched to a gene. The CDR3 is CASSLRDRGTYEQYF. The CDR3 DNA reads as TGTGCCAGCAGCTTACGGGACAGGGGTACTTACGAGCAGTACTTC.

The chain joins TRBV6-5 to TRBJ1-4; TRBD1 is a possible D gene (5 bases). CDR1 is MNHEY and CDR2 is SVGAGI in the germline V gene. Trimming left V 6 bases short and J 8 bases short, with 19 bases between. The length of the CDR3 is 15 residues. The CDR3 loop is CASSPKLGVGEKLFF. CDR3 nucleotides: TGTGCCAGCAGCCCAAAGTTGGGGGTAGGGGAAAAACTGTTTTTT.

DNA of the CDR3: TGTGCCAGCGGGGGACTAGCGGGAGGGCCAGATACGCAGTATTTT. This codes for CASGGLAGGPDTQYF. V gene TRBV5-6 combines with J gene TRBJ2-3; TRBD2 matches at 16 bases. Germline loops: CDR1 SGHDT, CDR2 YYEEEE. J lost 4 bases, V lost 7 bases, and 3 bases had no gene match. CDR3 length: 15 residues.

About this clone itself: Other DNA sequences in the same sample also yield this CDR3. The V gene is TRBV18, the J gene TRBJ1-2; 8 nucleotides align to TRBD1. This CDR3 has 14 residues. Germline V lookup: CDR1 KGHSH, CDR2 LQKENI. With 1 base clipped from V and 4 bases from J, the junction kept 2 bases outside the gene matches. This CDR3 reads CASSPLDRGYGYTF. The CDR3 nucleotides read TGTGCCAGCTCACCACTCGACAGGGGCTATGGCTACACCTTC.

Comments on this clone: The junction departs from germline at one end; a sequencing error may be responsible. The chain uses TRBV7-9 and TRBJ1-4, with 9 bases aligning to TRBD1. The CDR3 contains 12 residues. CDR1 is SEHNR and CDR2 is FQNEAQ in the germline V gene (reference sequence). The DNA for the CDR3 is TGTGCCAGCAGCCATGGACAGGGGTCCGTAGATTTT. Translating gives CASSHGQGSVDF.

This clone was found many times. This chain uses TRBV28 with TRBJ2-1; D is ambiguous. Looked up from germline, CDR1 is MDHEN and CDR2 is SYDVKM. The length of the CDR3 is 15 residues. The V and J ends lost 2 bases and 1 base respectively, with 9 bases between them. DNA for the CDR3: TGTGCCAGCAGTTTAGGGCCAGCGTCCTACAATGAGCAGTTCTTC. The encoded protein is CASSLGPASYNEQFF.

The table lists this clone with many counts. This rearrangement joins TRBV11-3 to TRBJ2-7; D perhaps matches TRBD1 (5 bases). Trimming took 3 bases from V and 12 from J, leaving 12 bases between them. This CDR3 has 11 residues. CDR1 is SGHNT and CDR2 is YENEEA in the germline V gene. The CDR3, as DNA: TGTGCCAGCAGCTTCGACAGCGCGTCGTACTTC. This gives the protein CASSFDSASYF.

The rearrangement uses TRBV9 and TRBJ1-2; the match to TRBD1 covers 8 bases. CDR1 is SGDLS and CDR2 is YYNGEE in the germline V gene. V was clipped by 0 bases and J by 4 bases; unmatched bases: 2. The CDR3 length is 14 residues. The CDR3 loop is CASSVVQGGYGYTF. For the CDR3, the DNA is TGTGCCAGCAGCGTAGTACAGGGGGGCTATGGCTACACCTTC.

This rearrangement joins TRBV11-2 to TRBJ2-5; tentative D call: TRBD2 (7 bases). This CDR3 is built from 15 residues. Trimming shortened V by 6 bases and J by 2 bases, and 16 bases separated the two germline ends. Germline-derived CDR1 and CDR2 are SGHAT and FQNNGV. CDR3: CASRRGGAGQETQYF. The CDR3 DNA is TGTGCCAGCAGGCGAGGGGGGGCAGGTCAAGAGACCCAGTACTTC.

This clone has just a few counts. This chain links TRBV30 with TRBJ1-5; D might be TRBD1 (5 bases). Trimming removed 5 bases from V and 0 bases from J, with 8 bases in between. Per germline, CDR1 GTSNPN and CDR2 SVGIG (reference sequence). The CDR3 contains 13 residues. In nucleotides, the CDR3 is TGTGCCTGGCAAGGGGATAGCAATCAGCCCCAGCATTTT. It is translated as CAWQGDSNQPQHF.

This chain links TRBV19 with TRBJ1-5; the D gene is possibly TRBD1 (6 bases). The germline V and J ends were trimmed by 4 bases and 4 bases, with 11 bases remaining between them. CDR1 is LNHDA, CDR2 SQIVND, per germline (reference sequence). The CDR3 has 14 amino acids. The CDR3, as DNA: TGTGCCAGTAGTAGCCGGGACAAAAATCAGCCCCAGCATTTT. This sequence encodes CASSSRDKNQPQHF.

The chain recombines TRBV7-9 with TRBJ2-6; D remains unclear. The CDR3 is 14 residues long. The V and J ends lost 5 bases and 4 bases respectively, with 9 bases between them. CDR1 is SEHNR and CDR2 is FQNEAQ in the germline V gene (reference sequence). The CDR3 DNA sequence: TGTGCCAGCAGCCAAGCAGCGGGGGCCAACGTCCTGACTTTC. This codes for CASSQAAGANVLTF.

V usage is TRBV5-6 and J usage is TRBJ2-7; 10 nucleotides match TRBD2. This CDR3 has 16 amino acids. Germline V gives CDR1 SGHDT, CDR2 YYEEEE. V lost 4 bases, J lost 7 bases, and 14 bases stayed unmatched. The CDR3 loop is CASSRAAGGILREQYF. The CDR3 bases are TGTGCCAGCAGCCGCGCAGCGGGAGGGATCCTACGGGAGCAGTACTTC.

This clone showed up just a few times. The V and J genes are TRBV28 and TRBJ1-2; 7 positions agree with TRBD1. The length of the CDR3 is 13 residues. V lost 8 bases, J lost 2 bases, and 5 bases stayed unmatched. Germline V gene sequence: CDR1 MDHEN, CDR2 SYDVKM. CDR3 protein: CASHRGLNYGYTF. In nucleotides, the CDR3 is TGTGCCAGCCACAGGGGCCTAAACTATGGCTACACCTTC.

This clone was recorded at least ten times. This chain joins TRBV7-3 and TRBJ1-2; 9 bases align to TRBD1. This CDR3 region has 20 residues. Germline V gene lookup returns CDR1 SGHTA and CDR2 FQGTGA. Trimming at V came to 0 bases and at J to 0 bases, leaving 14 bases not matched to a gene. The CDR3 loop reads CASSLTLNRAGQGANYGYTF. As DNA, the CDR3 is TGTGCCAGCAGCTTAACGTTAAACCGAGCGGGACAGGGAGCTAACTATGGCTACACCTTC.

This chain uses TRBV28 with TRBJ2-2; 10 positions match TRBD2. The CDR3 has 15 amino acids. Germline V gene sequence: CDR1 MDHEN, CDR2 SYDVKM. The CDR3 coding sequence is TGTGTCGTTACGGGACTAGCGCCAAACACCGGGGAGCTGTTTTTT. Translated: CVVTGLAPNTGELFF.

This chain connects TRBV4-2 to TRBJ1-2; no clear D gene. The CDR3 runs 16 residues. Germline loops: CDR1 LGHNA, CDR2 YNFKEQ. The germline V and J ends were trimmed by 0 bases and 8 bases, with 19 bases remaining between them. CDR3 amino acids: CASSQDYGEILYGYTF. In DNA form, the CDR3 reads TGTGCCAGCAGCCAAGATTACGGGGAGATTCTTTACGGCTACACCTTC.

The rearrangement links TRBV27 to TRBJ1-1; no reliable D call. This CDR3 has 14 residues. The V gene lost 4 bases and the J gene lost 3 bases, with 12 bases spanning the gap. CDR1 and CDR2 (germline): MNHEY, SMNVEV (reference sequence). The CDR3 region is CASSSLGFYTEAFF. The CDR3 coding sequence is TGTGCCAGCAGTTCGTTGGGTTTCTACACTGAAGCTTTCTTT.

This chain joins TRBV5-1 and TRBJ2-7, with a possible D match to TRBD1 (6 bases). Germline loops: CDR1 SGHRS, CDR2 YFSETQ. The germline V and J ends were trimmed by 4 bases and 2 bases, with 13 bases remaining between them. The length of the CDR3 is 14 residues. CDR3 in amino acids: CASSEQGTTYEQYF. The CDR3 nucleotides read TGCGCCAGCAGCGAGCAGGGGACCACCTACGAGCAGTACTTC.

This clone was seen a handful of times. The V and J genes are TRBV18 and TRBJ2-5; weak D call: TRBD1 (6 bases). Germline lookup yields CDR1 KGHSH and CDR2 LQKENI. V was trimmed by 0 bases and J by 0 bases, leaving 11 bases between them. The CDR3 length is 16 residues. CDR3 protein: CASSPPSGDHQETQYF. CDR3 bases: TGTGCCAGCTCACCACCGTCAGGGGATCACCAAGAGACCCAGTACTTC.

This rearrangement joins TRBV7-9 to TRBJ2-3; possibly TRBD2 for D (5 bases). Germline V gene data show CDR1 as SEHNR and CDR2 as FQNEAQ (reference sequence). The CDR3 consists of 12 residues. Trimming pared 7 bases from V and 4 bases from J, leaving 9 bases between. The CDR3 loop reads CASTRDPDTQYF. The CDR3 DNA sequence: TGTGCCAGCACTCGGGATCCAGATACGCAGTATTTT.

The CDR3 here is CSVEFGEGGTEAFF. Here the CDR3 DNA reads TGCAGCGTTGAATTTGGAGAGGGGGGGACTGAAGCTTTCTTT. The chain joins TRBV29-1 to TRBJ1-1; maybe TRBD1 (6 bases). This CDR3 spans 14 amino acids. Trimming took off 2 bases at V and 5 bases at J, with 15 bases between the two ends. Per germline, CDR1 SQVTM and CDR2 ANQGSEA.

This chain uses TRBV18 with TRBJ2-1; 13 nucleotides line up with TRBD2. The V segment lost 2 bases and the J segment 2 bases; nucleotides outside the gene matches: 3. The CDR3 totals 17 residues. Germline V gene lookup returns CDR1 KGHSH and CDR2 LQKENI. The chain's CDR3 is CASSPTGLAGAYNEQFF. DNA for the CDR3: TGTGCCAGCTCACCAACAGGACTAGCGGGAGCCTACAATGAGCAGTTCTTC.

The V gene is TRBV13, the J gene TRBJ2-3, with TRBD1 matching over 7 bases. From germline, CDR1 is PRHDT and CDR2 FYEKMQ (reference sequence). The J segment lost 0 bases and the V segment lost 3 bases, leaving 9 bases of the junction unmatched. The CDR3 spans 17 residues. CDR3 in DNA: TGTGCCAGCAGCTTGGGACAGCCTTACGACAGCACAGATACGCAGTATTTT. Residues: CASSLGQPYDSTDTQYF.

The rearrangement joins TRBV29-1 to TRBJ2-2; 7 bases line up with TRBD1. V dropped 6 bases and J dropped 6; count of bases not matched to a gene: 7. The CDR3 has 13 amino acids. Germline loops: CDR1 SQVTM, CDR2 ANQGSEA. CDR3: CSVRQGFSGELFF. The CDR3 DNA is TGCAGCGTGAGACAGGGTTTCTCCGGGGAGCTGTTTTTT.

The CDR3 loop reads CASGREDQPQHF. The CDR3 coding sequence is TGTGCCAGCGGCAGGGAAGATCAGCCCCAGCATTTT. The chain carries TRBV2 and TRBJ1-5, with a possible D match to TRBD1 (5 bases). Germline values: CDR1 SNHLY, CDR2 FYNNEI. The CDR3 has 12 amino acids. Trimming pared 8 bases from V and 5 bases from J, leaving 10 bases between.